This T cell receptor beta chain came from a study of CD8 T cells in Susac syndrome. cDNA came from around 0.54 to 1 ug RNA primed by random hexamers. TCR beta CDR3 was amplified by immunoSEQ covering 54 Vbeta and 13 Jbeta. In TCRdb, the immunoSEQ multiplex PCR reads were re-called with MiXCR into one record per CDR3 protein. The table has about 160,000 distinct CDR3 sequences, just under 95% seen once. Comments on this clonotype: Its matching antigen is unknown.

Germline lookup yields CDR1 KGHDR and CDR2 SFDVKD. The V end was cut by 7 bases, the J end by 5 bases, with 16 bases between. The CDR3 totals 15 residues. Findings and caveats of the study: In its TCR sequencing and HLA analysis, the study acknowledged that the number of individuals was relatively small.

Sequences were obtained from CD4+ T cells from PBMCs. This TCR derives from a human donor in good health. The rearrangement uses TRBV24-1 and TRBJ2-2; a weak D match, TRBD1 (5 bases). In DNA, the CDR3 is TGTGCCACCAGCGACACGCGCACAGGAACCGGGGAGCTGTTTTTT. It encodes CATSDTRTGTGELFF.